This T cell receptor beta chain was captured in a study of blood T cells in healthy people across ages. The study, taken as a whole, reports: Donor CMV status was unknown, possibly confounding expanded clonotype changes. Per million T cells, TCR beta diversity dropped about linearly as age rose.

A J-beta primer mix and a sample-barcoded 5' primer were used in a second PCR of about 7 to 12 cycles. TCRdb called the 5' RACE reads again in MiXCR, with one record for every CDR3 protein. The top ten hold approximately 19% of the sample, which has around 790,000 distinct CDR3 sequences, around 43% seen once. All donors came from Russia, were Caucasian and healthy, and spanned ages roughly 6 to 95. Roughly 10 milliliters of peripheral blood were drawn from each donor. This clonotype showed up just a few times. The antigen is not known. J lost 2 bases, V lost 6 bases, and 3 bases had no gene match. Per germline, CDR1 DFQATT and CDR2 SNEGSKA (reference sequence). The CDR3 extends over 13 amino acids.

Input material: blood. The clonotype originates from a man aged 60 to 69 in good health. The chain carries TRBV20-1 and TRBJ2-1, with 8 bases aligning to TRBD1. The DNA of the CDR3 is TGCAGTGCGATACAGGGGGCCTACAATGAGCAGTTCTTC. Translation: CSAIQGAYNEQFF.